This TCR beta chain derives from a study of spatial heterogeneity in lung cancer. On the study more broadly: Strong correlation linked TCR transcript counts in tumor regions to a T cell module score derived from matched bulk RNA-seq.

TCRdb re-analysed the 5' RACE reads in MiXCR, keeping a single row per CDR3 protein. The sample comprises several thousand distinct CDR3 sequences, roughly 5.7% of which are singletons, and under 20% rests with the top ten. Germline trimming cut 4 bases from V and 2 bases from J; bases unmatched to any gene: 5. The germline CDR1 and CDR2 sequences are SGHVS and FQNEAQ. The CDR3 is 16 amino acids. By proportion, this clonotype is large (0.1 to 1%). Its specificity is unknown. Overall study findings and caveats: How many expanded intratumoral alpha and beta TCRs were present tracked the tumor mutation count, which was a count of nonsynonymous mutations.

Time point meaning: sample taken at primary tumor resection. The gene calls are TRBV7-8 and TRBJ2-3; 11 nucleotides line up with TRBD2. Sequencing used lung tumor tissue, obtained at surgery. The receptor comes from a male donor with early-stage non-small cell lung cancer. CDR3 sequence (DNA): TGTGCCAGCAGCTCCTTTAGCGGGGGGGCCACAGATACGCAGTATTTT. Residues: CASSSFSGGATDTQYF.